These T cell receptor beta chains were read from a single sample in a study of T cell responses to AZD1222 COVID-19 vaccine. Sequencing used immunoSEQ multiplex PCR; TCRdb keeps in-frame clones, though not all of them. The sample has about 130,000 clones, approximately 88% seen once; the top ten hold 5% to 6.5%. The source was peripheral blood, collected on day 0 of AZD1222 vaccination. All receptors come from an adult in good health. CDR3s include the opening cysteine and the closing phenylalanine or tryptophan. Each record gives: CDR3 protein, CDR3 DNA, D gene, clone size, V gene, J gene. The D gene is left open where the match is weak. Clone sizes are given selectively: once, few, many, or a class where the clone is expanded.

CSVGGLDTEAFF,TGCAGCGTTGGAGGGCTCGACACTGAAGCTTTCTTT,NA,NA,TRBV29-1,TRBJ1-1
CASSPRGAFINNYGYTF,TGTGCCAGCAGCCCGCGGGGGGCGTTCATAAATAACTATGGCTACACCTTC,NA,NA,TRBV3-1/TRBV3-2,TRBJ1-2
CASSPTTDRVNGYTF,TGTGCCAGCAGCCCCACGACGGACAGGGTAAATGGCTACACCTTC,TRBD1,NA,TRBV5-4,TRBJ1-2
CAIQRRGGYSYNEQFF,TGTGCCATCCAAAGGCGCGGGGGGTACTCCTACAATGAGCAGTTCTTC,TRBD2,NA,TRBV5-4,TRBJ2-1
CASSYSGEAGELFF,TGTGCCAGCAGTTACTCGGGGGAGGCCGGGGAGCTGTTTTTT,NA,NA,TRBV6-2/TRBV6-3,TRBJ2-2
CATSDRGAGDTQYF,TGTGCCACCAGTGATCGTGGGGCCGGGGATACGCAGTATTTT,NA,NA,TRBV24-1,TRBJ2-3
CASATTGENTIYF,TGCGCCAGCGCCACCACAGGGGAAAACACCATATATTTT,TRBD1,NA,TRBV4-1,TRBJ1-3
CATSSRRVLDAYGYTF,TGTGCCACCAGCTCAAGGAGGGTTTTGGACGCATATGGCTACACCTTC,NA,NA,TRBV15,TRBJ1-2
CASSLEGGGGSPLHF,TGTGCCAGCAGCTTAGAAGGGGGCGGTGGTTCACCCCTCCACTTT,TRBD1,NA,TRBV7-2,TRBJ1-6
CASSASGAGESYEQYF,TGTGCCAGCAGCGCCTCAGGGGCGGGGGAATCCTACGAGCAGTACTTC,NA,NA,TRBV9,TRBJ2-7
CASSRQGNEQFF,TGTGCCAGCAGTCGCCAGGGGAATGAGCAGTTCTTC,NA,NA,TRBV12-3/TRBV12-4,TRBJ2-1
CASHQTRGTVSNTGELFF,TGCGCCAGCCACCAAACCAGGGGGACAGTCTCTAACACCGGGGAGCTGTTTTTT,TRBD1,NA,TRBV5-1,TRBJ2-2
CASSTLYSQNSPLHF,TGTGCCAGCAGTACACTCTACAGCCAGAATTCACCCCTCCACTTT,NA,once,TRBV6-5,TRBJ1-6
CAISIYDRVNSPLHF,TGTGCCATCAGCATATACGACAGGGTCAATTCACCCCTCCACTTT,TRBD1,NA,TRBV10-3,TRBJ1-6
CASSKADSLVQETQYF,TGCGCCAGCAGCAAGGCGGACTCGCTCGTCCAAGAGACCCAGTACTTC,NA,NA,TRBV5-1,TRBJ2-5
CASRRGLAETQYF,TGTGCCAGCAGGAGGGGGCTAGCAGAGACCCAGTACTTC,TRBD1,NA,TRBV11-1,TRBJ2-5
CASSGKGVRVPHNEQFF,TGTGCCAGCAGTGGGAAGGGGGTCCGGGTCCCCCACAATGAGCAGTTCTTC,NA,few,TRBV6-1,TRBJ2-1
CASREGSGTTIYF,TGTGCCAGCCGGGAGGGATCAGGAACGACCATATATTTT,NA,NA,TRBV2,TRBJ1-3
CASSYTGDSPLHF,TGCGCCAGCAGTTATACAGGGGATTCACCCCTCCACTTT,TRBD1,NA,TRBV5-1,TRBJ1-6
CASSDSPSAMNTEAFF,TGTGCCAGCAGTGATTCCCCCAGCGCAATGAACACTGAAGCTTTCTTT,NA,NA,TRBV2,TRBJ1-1
CASSVDGTGRNEQFF,TGTGCCAGCAGCGTAGACGGGACAGGGAGGAATGAGCAGTTCTTC,TRBD1,once,TRBV9,TRBJ2-1
CASSPGTEAFF,TGTGCCAGCAGTCCTGGCACTGAAGCTTTCTTT,NA,NA,TRBV27,TRBJ1-1
CASSPRGGESSYNSPLHF,TGTGCCAGCAGCCCCCGCGGCGGCGAGAGCTCCTATAATTCACCCCTCCACTTT,NA,NA,TRBV9,TRBJ1-6
CASSPPGSFSYNEQFF,TGTGCCAGCAGTCCCCCGGGGTCATTCTCCTACAATGAGCAGTTCTTC,NA,once,TRBV28,TRBJ2-1
CASMSGNTIYF,TGTGCCAGCATGAGTGGAAACACCATATATTTT,NA,NA,TRBV11-2,TRBJ1-3
CAIAADEKVSGYTF,TGTGCCATCGCGGCCGACGAAAAAGTCTCTGGCTACACCTTC,NA,NA,TRBV10-3,TRBJ1-2
CASKEGAGNEQFF,TGTGCCAGCAAAGAGGGGGCGGGAAATGAGCAGTTCTTC,NA,NA,TRBV12-3/TRBV12-4,TRBJ2-1
CASSNGLLGGYTF,TGTGCCAGCAGTAACGGTTTACTGGGTGGCTACACCTTC,NA,NA,TRBV6-5,TRBJ1-2
CASSLVPLDRTSGYTF,TGTGCCAGCAGCTTAGTGCCCCTGGACAGGACGAGTGGCTACACCTTC,TRBD1,NA,TRBV13,TRBJ1-2
CASSQERTGAYGYTF,TGTGCCAGCAGCCAAGAACGGACAGGGGCCTATGGCTACACCTTC,TRBD1,NA,TRBV3-1/TRBV3-2,TRBJ1-2
CASRAGENQPQHF,TGTGCCAGCAGGGCAGGGGAAAATCAGCCCCAGCATTTT,NA,NA,TRBV2,TRBJ1-5
CASSQDGVAVGSGELFF,TGCGCCAGCAGCCAAGATGGGGTAGCGGTTGGGTCCGGGGAGCTGTTTTTT,NA,NA,TRBV4-1,TRBJ2-2